The 26 T cell receptor beta chains below all came from one sample that was sequenced in a study of shared clonotypes between healthy human individuals. CD45RO negativity and positive selection for CCR7 defined naive CD8 cells, a population that excluded terminally differentiated effector memory CD45RA+ cells. Some clones are missing from TCRdb's copy, which holds only in-frame ones; the method was immunoSEQ multiplex PCR. The table has about 820,000 clones, nearly 95% seen once. The sequenced sample consisted of naive CD8+ T cells sorted from blood. All receptors come from a man aged 30 to 39 in good health.

The chain links TRBV14 to TRBJ2-7; D not resolved. This CDR3 comprises 14 residues. Deletions cut 2 bases from V and 5 bases from J, with 13 bases between. CDR1 and CDR2 from the germline V gene are SGHDN and FVKESK. The CDR3 sequence is CASSQYGFEDEQYF. CDR3 DNA: TGTGCCAGCAGCCAATATGGGTTTGAGGACGAGCAGTACTTC.

The chain couples TRBV28 to TRBJ2-7; D perhaps matches TRBD2 (5 bases). V shed 10 bases and J shed 0 bases, with 16 bases lying between them. The CDR3 has 14 residues. Germline loops: CDR1 MDHEN, CDR2 SYDVKM. In DNA form, the CDR3 reads TGTGCCACCGGCGGGCACGGCCTCTCCTACGAGCAGTACTTC. Residues: CATGGHGLSYEQYF. Looking up the rest from reference TRBV28 and TRBJ2-7 gives the full variable domain: DVKVTQSSRYLVKRTGEKVFLECVQDMDHENMFWYRQDPGLGLRLIYFSYDVKMKEKGDIPEGYSVSREKKERFSLILESASTNQTSMYLCATGGHGLSYEQYFGPGTRLTVT.

Of note for this clone: The sample holds other DNA sequences that translate to the same CDR3. The CDR3 is CASSLGGRVNEQFF. The CDR3 coding sequence is TGCGCCAGCAGCTTGGGCGGGAGGGTGAATGAGCAGTTCTTC. The chain joins TRBV5-1 to TRBJ2-1, with 9 positions matching TRBD2. The CDR3 has 14 residues. The V gene's germline CDR1 is SGHRS and CDR2 YFSETQ. V shed 0 bases, J shed 7 bases, and the junction held 2 bases outside the gene matches.

This rearrangement joins TRBV9 to TRBJ2-1; D unresolved. The CDR3 is 12 residues long. The germline V and J ends were trimmed by 4 bases and 9 bases, with 11 bases remaining between them. The germline V gene encodes CDR1 SGDLS and CDR2 YYNGEE. The CDR3 loop reads CASSSQPTEQFF. Here the CDR3 DNA reads TGTGCCAGCAGCAGCCAGCCGACTGAGCAGTTCTTC.

The chain is built from TRBV18 and TRBJ2-7; D might be TRBD1 (6 bases). Germline CDR1 KGHSH, CDR2 LQKENI. The CDR3 spans 15 residues. Trimming removed 3 bases from V and 0 bases from J, with 12 bases in between. As DNA, the CDR3 is TGTGCCAGCTCACCGGCAGGGGAAAGCTCCTACGAGCAGTACTTC. Its translation: CASSPAGESSYEQYF. Using reference TRBV18 and TRBJ2-7 for the parts outside the CDR3, the full variable domain is NAGVMQNPRHLVRRRGQEARLRCSPMKGHSHVYWYRQLPEEGLKFMVYLQKENIIDESGMPKERFSAEFPKEGPSILRIQQVVRGDSAAYFCASSPAGESSYEQYFGPGTRLTVT.

The chain carries TRBV5-1 and TRBJ1-1, with D unresolved. CDR1 is SGHRS and CDR2 is YFSETQ in the germline V gene. The CDR3 totals 14 residues. Trimming took 4 bases from V and 0 from J, leaving 10 bases between them. The CDR3 here is CASSREGVNTEAFF. For the CDR3, the DNA is TGCGCCAGCAGCCGGGAGGGCGTGAACACTGAAGCTTTCTTT.

This chain joins TRBV18 and TRBJ1-1; D perhaps matches TRBD1 (6 bases). The length of the CDR3 is 17 residues. From germline, CDR1 is KGHSH and CDR2 LQKENI. The V end lost 2 bases, the J end lost 0 bases, and 16 bases lay between the germline ends. CDR3 region: CASSPLPQGKMNTEAFF. In DNA, the CDR3 is TGTGCCAGCTCACCATTACCGCAGGGGAAGATGAACACTGAAGCTTTCTTT.

The chain employs TRBV5-1 and TRBJ2-7; D perhaps matches TRBD1 (6 bases). CDR3 size: 14 residues. Trimming cost V 0 bases and J 2 bases, with 9 bases left between them. The V gene's germline CDR1 is SGHRS and CDR2 YFSETQ. The CDR3: CASSLDRVTYEQYF. The CDR3 DNA reads as TGCGCCAGCAGCTTGGACAGGGTGACCTACGAGCAGTACTTC.

The chain links TRBV6-1 to TRBJ2-7, with 7 bases fitting TRBD1. The length of the CDR3 is 14 residues. V dropped 5 bases and J dropped 3; count of bases not matched to a gene: 7. Germline values: CDR1 MNHNS, CDR2 SASEGT. The CDR3 DNA sequence: TGTGCCAGCAGTTCAGGACAGGTCCACTACGAGCAGTACTTC. It codes for CASSSGQVHYEQYF.

V gene TRBV9 combines with J gene TRBJ2-6; possible D gene TRBD1, 6 bases. Germline V gene lookup returns CDR1 SGDLS and CDR2 YYNGEE. V was pared by 3 bases and J by 2 bases, with 12 bases between. This CDR3 has 16 amino acids. CDR3 DNA: TGTGCCAGCAGCGACCCACAGGGCCCTGGGGCCAACGTCCTGACTTTC. It specifies CASSDPQGPGANVLTF.

Only a few counts were recorded for this clone. The chain links TRBV27 to TRBJ1-4; D might be TRBD1 (6 bases). CDR3 size: 13 residues. Germline loops: CDR1 MNHEY, CDR2 SMNVEV (reference sequence). The ends were cut back, 2 bases at V and 15 bases at J, with 16 bases in the middle. The CDR3 loop is CASSLTKGGSMFF. Here the CDR3 DNA reads TGTGCCAGCAGTTTAACAAAAGGGGGAAGCATGTTTTTT.

DNA of the CDR3: TGTGCCAGCAGCTTTGATTTGGAGAACTATGGCTACACCTTC. It encodes CASSFDLENYGYTF. The chain carries TRBV5-6 and TRBJ1-2; D ambiguous. The CDR3 sequence is 14 residues long. V lost 2 bases, J lost 2 bases, and 10 bases lay in between. Per the germline V gene, CDR1 is SGHDT and CDR2 is YYEEEE.

V is TRBV27 and J is TRBJ2-7; 8 bases agree with TRBD1. The V gene's germline CDR1 is MNHEY and CDR2 SMNVEV (reference sequence). Germline trimming cut 4 bases from V and 3 bases from J; bases unmatched to any gene: 8. The CDR3 loop spans 15 amino acids. CDR3 region: CASSYGQGGFYEQYF. CDR3 DNA sequence: TGTGCCAGCAGTTACGGACAGGGTGGGTTCTACGAGCAGTACTTC.

The sample holds one count of this clone. The chain couples TRBV13 to TRBJ2-1; TRBD1 agrees at 11 bases. Trimming removed 5 bases from V and 9 bases from J; junction bases left unmatched: 9. CDR1 is PRHDT and CDR2 is FYEKMQ in the germline V gene (reference sequence). This CDR3 spans 15 amino acids. The CDR3 DNA reads TGTGCCAGCAGCCCAAAGGGACAGGGGGTTGGTGAGCAGTTCTTC. Translated: CASSPKGQGVGEQFF.

The V and J genes are TRBV6-1 and TRBJ2-7, with 7 positions matching TRBD1. The V and J ends lost 2 bases and 3 bases, in that order; junction bases with no gene match: 10. This CDR3 has 16 amino acids. CDR1 is MNHNS and CDR2 is SASEGT in the germline V gene. The CDR3: CASSESRGDRDYEQYF. In nucleotides, the CDR3 is TGTGCCAGCAGTGAATCTAGAGGGGACAGAGACTACGAGCAGTACTTC.

The chain carries TRBV28 and TRBJ2-7, with 7 bases that match TRBD1. The ends lost 2 bases at V and 4 bases at J; junction bases unmatched: 5. This CDR3 has 14 residues. From germline, CDR1 is MDHEN and CDR2 SYDVKM. The CDR3 nucleotides are TGTGCCAGCAGTTTAATTAACAGGGGTTACGAGCAGTACTTC. It codes for CASSLINRGYEQYF.

V gene TRBV28 combines with J gene TRBJ2-1, with D perhaps TRBD1 (5 bases). Trimming stripped 4 bases from V and 2 bases from J, with 15 bases between. The CDR3 contains 16 residues. Germline CDR1 is MDHEN and CDR2 is SYDVKM. CDR3 in DNA: TGTGCCAGCAGTTCCCCCAGGGTTACAGCCTACAATGAGCAGTTCTTC. As protein: CASSSPRVTAYNEQFF.

J is TRBJ2-1 and V is TRBV7-3; 16 bases are a match to TRBD2. Trimming removed 5 bases from V and 7 bases from J; junction bases left unmatched: 8. The germline V gene has CDR1 SGHTA and CDR2 FQGTGA. The CDR3 consists of 17 residues. The DNA of the CDR3 is TGTGCCAGCAGCCCAGCGGGGGGACTAGCGGGAGGGAATGAGCAGTTCTTC. Encoded protein: CASSPAGGLAGGNEQFF.

V and J are TRBV28 and TRBJ1-1, with D possibly TRBD1 on 5 matching bases. V lost 2 bases and J lost 1, with 11 bases in between. CDR1 is MDHEN, CDR2 SYDVKM, per germline. The CDR3 sequence is 15 residues long. The CDR3 DNA follows: TGTGCCAGCAGTTTAAGCGGCAGGGCGAACACTGAAGCTTTCTTT. Amino acids: CASSLSGRANTEAFF.

This chain uses TRBV5-1 with TRBJ2-1; D is unresolved. The germline V gene has CDR1 SGHRS and CDR2 YFSETQ. This CDR3 region has 13 residues. V was cut by 0 bases and J by 7 bases, with 8 bases left in between. The CDR3 loop reads CASSLAKGNEQFF. CDR3 DNA: TGCGCCAGCAGCTTGGCTAAGGGTAATGAGCAGTTCTTC.

This chain joins TRBV7-9 and TRBJ1-3, with 7 bases aligning to TRBD1. Germline loops: CDR1 SEHNR, CDR2 FQNEAQ (reference sequence). This CDR3 is 15 amino acids long. With V trimmed by 1 base and J by 6 bases, 6 bases remained unmatched. The CDR3 here is CASSLVVDRKNTIYF. CDR3 DNA sequence: TGTGCCAGCAGCTTAGTAGTGGACAGGAAAAACACCATATATTTT.

CDR3 protein: CASSFGGGGEQYF. In nucleotides, the CDR3 is TGTGCCAGCAGCTTTGGGGGAGGGGGAGAGCAGTACTTC. The rearrangement joins TRBV5-6 to TRBJ2-7, with D perhaps matching TRBD2 (7 bases). The V end lost 2 bases, the J end lost 7 bases, and 13 bases lay between the germline ends. CDR1 and CDR2 (germline): SGHDT, YYEEEE. This CDR3 has 13 amino acids.

This sequence joins TRBV28 and TRBJ2-3; D not certain. The germline V gene encodes CDR1 MDHEN and CDR2 SYDVKM. Trimming stripped 8 bases from V and 0 bases from J, with 15 bases between. The CDR3 contains 15 residues. CDR3 amino acids: CASALLARSTDTQYF. CDR3 DNA sequence: TGTGCCAGCGCTTTGTTGGCCCGTAGCACAGATACGCAGTATTTT.

This chain uses TRBV7-9 with TRBJ2-1; TRBD2 matches 8 bases. CDR3 length: 18 amino acids. Germline V CDR1 and CDR2: SEHNR, FQNEAQ (reference sequence). V lost 1 base and J lost 3; bases outside the gene matches: 11. The CDR3 DNA follows: TGTGCCAGCAGCTTAGTCGGGCTAGCGGGTTCAGACTACAATGAGCAGTTCTTC. It specifies CASSLVGLAGSDYNEQFF.

This sequence joins TRBV27 and TRBJ2-2, with TRBD1 matching over 7 bases. Trimming cost V 8 bases and J 4 bases; bases outside gene matches: 7. The CDR3 extends over 14 amino acids. Germline V gene sequence: CDR1 MNHEY, CDR2 SMNVEV (reference sequence). This CDR3 reads CASGRQGATGELFF. The CDR3 nucleotides read TGTGCCAGCGGCCGACAGGGAGCCACCGGGGAGCTGTTTTTT.

The chain carries TRBV15 and TRBJ2-7, with a possible D match to TRBD2 (6 bases). Germline lookup yields CDR1 LNHNV and CDR2 YYDKDF (reference sequence). The CDR3 is 15 residues long. With 1 base removed from V and 0 bases from J, the gap between germline ends came to 10 bases. CDR3 coding DNA: TGTGCCACCAGCAGAGCTAGCGAGAGCTCCTACGAGCAGTACTTC. As protein: CATSRASESSYEQYF. The full variable domain, with the rest looked up from reference TRBV15 and TRBJ2-7, is DAMVIQNPRYQVTQFGKPVTLSCSQTLNHNVMYWYQQKSSQAPKLLFHYYDKDFNNEADTPDNFQSRRPNTSFCFLDIRSPGLGDTAMYLCATSRASESSYEQYFGPGTRLTVT.